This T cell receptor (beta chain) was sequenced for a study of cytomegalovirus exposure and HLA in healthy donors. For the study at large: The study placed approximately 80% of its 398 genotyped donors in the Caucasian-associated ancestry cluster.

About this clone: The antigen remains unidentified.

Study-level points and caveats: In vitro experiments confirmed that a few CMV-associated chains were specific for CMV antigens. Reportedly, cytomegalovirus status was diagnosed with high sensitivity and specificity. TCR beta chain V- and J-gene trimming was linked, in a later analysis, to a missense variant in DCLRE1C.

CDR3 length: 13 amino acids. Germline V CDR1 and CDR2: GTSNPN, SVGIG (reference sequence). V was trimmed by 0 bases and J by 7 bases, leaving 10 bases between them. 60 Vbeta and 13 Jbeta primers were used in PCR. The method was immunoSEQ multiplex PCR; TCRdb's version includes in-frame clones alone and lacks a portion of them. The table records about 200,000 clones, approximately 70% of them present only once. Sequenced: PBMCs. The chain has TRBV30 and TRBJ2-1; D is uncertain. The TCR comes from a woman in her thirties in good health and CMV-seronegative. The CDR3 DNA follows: TGTGCCTGGAGTGTACATTACCAAAATGAGCAGTTCTTC. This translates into CAWSVHYQNEQFF.